Listed below are T cell receptor beta chains from one sample, sequenced in a study of technical replicates of blood from a few donors. TCRdb's copy holds only in-frame clones and misses some; the assay was immunoSEQ multiplex PCR. The table shows approximately 85,000 clones, with approximately 93% occurring only once. Sample: T cells isolated from PBMCs. The receptors here all came from a human donor in good health. CDR3s include the opening cysteine and the closing phenylalanine or tryptophan. Fields, in order: D gene, CDR3 length, clone size, V gene, J gene, CDR3 protein, CDR3 DNA. A D gene is named only where the DNA matches it firmly. Only some rows state a clone size, as once, few, many or a class for expanded clones.

d_gene: TRBD1; len: 17; abundance: once; v_gene: TRBV27; j_gene: TRBJ2-4; CDR3aa: CASSVSQGAYSKNIQYF; CDR3nt: TGTGCCAGCAGTGTATCACAGGGGGCGTACTCTAAAAACATTCAGTACTTC
d_gene: -; len: 14; abundance: -; v_gene: TRBV7-6; j_gene: TRBJ2-7; CDR3aa: CASSLGTRTYEQYF; CDR3nt: TGTGCCAGCAGCTTAGGGACAAGAACCTACGAGCAGTACTTC
d_gene: -; len: 16; abundance: -; v_gene: TRBV28; j_gene: TRBJ2-1; CDR3aa: CASTLTGGLTYNEQFF; CDR3nt: TGTGCCAGCACCCTAACAGGCGGTTTGACCTACAATGAGCAGTTCTTC
d_gene: TRBD2; len: 15; abundance: -; v_gene: TRBV7-8; j_gene: TRBJ2-3; CDR3aa: CASSFRSSGADTQYF; CDR3nt: TGTGCCAGCAGCTTTCGGTCTAGCGGGGCAGATACGCAGTATTTT
d_gene: TRBD2; len: 18; abundance: -; v_gene: TRBV27; j_gene: TRBJ2-3; CDR3aa: CASSLTSGSLIVADTQYF; CDR3nt: TGTGCCAGCAGCTTAACTAGCGGGAGTTTGATAGTGGCAGATACGCAGTATTTT
d_gene: -; len: 14; abundance: -; v_gene: TRBV5-1; j_gene: TRBJ2-2; CDR3aa: CASSSTGNTGELFF; CDR3nt: TGCGCCAGCAGCTCAACAGGAAACACCGGGGAGCTGTTTTTT
d_gene: -; len: 18; abundance: -; v_gene: TRBV7-3; j_gene: TRBJ2-1; CDR3aa: CASSLYGGVNPFDNEQFF; CDR3nt: TGTGCCAGCAGCTTATACGGGGGAGTTAACCCCTTTGACAATGAGCAGTTCTTC
d_gene: -; len: 14; abundance: -; v_gene: TRBV28; j_gene: TRBJ2-3; CDR3aa: CASSLSGLPDTQYF; CDR3nt: TGTGCCAGCAGTTTATCGGGACTGCCAGATACGCAGTATTTT
d_gene: TRBD2; len: 16; abundance: -; v_gene: TRBV2; j_gene: TRBJ2-3; CDR3aa: CASRPTGTSGTDTQYF; CDR3nt: TGTGCCAGCAGGCCGACCGGGACTAGCGGCACAGATACGCAGTATTTT
d_gene: TRBD1; len: 16; abundance: -; v_gene: TRBV4-1; j_gene: TRBJ2-2; CDR3aa: CASSLRGTGGPGELFF; CDR3nt: TGCGCCAGCAGCCTAAGGGGGACAGGGGGGCCCGGGGAGCTGTTTTTT
d_gene: -; len: 14; abundance: -; v_gene: TRBV19; j_gene: TRBJ1-3; CDR3aa: CASSIEARGNTIYF; CDR3nt: TGTGCCAGTAGTATAGAGGCACGAGGAAACACCATATATTTT
d_gene: -; len: 15; abundance: -; v_gene: TRBV7-2; j_gene: TRBJ1-1; CDR3aa: CASSSSGTTNTEAFF; CDR3nt: TGTGCCAGCAGCTCCTCCGGGACAACGAACACTGAAGCTTTCTTT
d_gene: -; len: 19; abundance: -; v_gene: TRBV5-5; j_gene: TRBJ1-2; CDR3aa: CASSSSTASLLAANYGYTF; CDR3nt: TGTGCCAGCAGCTCATCGACAGCCTCGCTGTTGGCAGCTAACTATGGCTACACCTTC
d_gene: -; len: 14; abundance: -; v_gene: TRBV6-1; j_gene: TRBJ1-2; CDR3aa: CASSEYSTKYGYTF; CDR3nt: TGTGCCAGCAGTGAATACTCCACGAAGTATGGCTACACCTTC
d_gene: -; len: 13; abundance: -; v_gene: TRBV9; j_gene: TRBJ2-7; CDR3aa: CASSVAGRDEQYF; CDR3nt: TGTGCCAGCAGCGTCGCAGGAAGAGACGAGCAGTACTTC
d_gene: -; len: 15; abundance: -; v_gene: TRBV4-1; j_gene: TRBJ1-2; CDR3aa: CASSYRDTPNYGYTF; CDR3nt: TGCGCCAGCAGCTACCGGGACACGCCTAACTATGGCTACACCTTC
d_gene: TRBD2; len: 17; abundance: -; v_gene: TRBV4-2; j_gene: TRBJ2-1; CDR3aa: CASSHLAASGSRNEQFF; CDR3nt: TGTGCCAGCAGCCACCTAGCGGCTAGCGGGAGCCGCAATGAGCAGTTCTTC
d_gene: -; len: 13; abundance: -; v_gene: TRBV2; j_gene: TRBJ1-1; CDR3aa: CATEQGPTYEAFF; CDR3nt: TGTGCCACCGAACAGGGCCCCACGTATGAAGCTTTCTTT
d_gene: TRBD2; len: 15; abundance: -; v_gene: TRBV5-4; j_gene: TRBJ2-1; CDR3aa: CASSFSGVSYNEQFF; CDR3nt: TGTGCCAGCAGCTTTAGCGGGGTCTCATACAATGAGCAGTTCTTC
d_gene: -; len: 12; abundance: -; v_gene: TRBV6-5; j_gene: TRBJ1-2; CDR3aa: CASSFQGYGYTF; CDR3nt: TGTGCCAGCAGTTTTCAGGGATATGGCTACACCTTC
d_gene: -; len: 14; abundance: -; v_gene: TRBV19; j_gene: TRBJ2-7; CDR3aa: CASSIGQVPYEQYF; CDR3nt: TGTGCCAGTAGTATCGGTCAGGTCCCCTACGAGCAGTACTTC
d_gene: -; len: 15; abundance: once; v_gene: TRBV5-8; j_gene: TRBJ2-2; CDR3aa: CASTKDLGGTGELFF; CDR3nt: TGTGCCAGCACCAAGGACTTAGGGGGCACCGGGGAGCTGTTTTTT
d_gene: -; len: 14; abundance: -; v_gene: TRBV28; j_gene: TRBJ2-2; CDR3aa: CASSFRGVSGELFF; CDR3nt: TGTGCCAGCAGTTTCAGGGGAGTATCGGGGGAGCTGTTTTTT
d_gene: -; len: 15; abundance: -; v_gene: TRBV5-5; j_gene: TRBJ2-7; CDR3aa: CASSFPGIGAYEQYF; CDR3nt: TGTGCCAGCAGCTTTCCGGGGATAGGTGCCTACGAGCAGTACTTC
d_gene: -; len: 12; abundance: -; v_gene: TRBV6-4; j_gene: TRBJ2-1; CDR3aa: CASSDSGWEQFF; CDR3nt: TGTGCCAGCAGTGACTCTGGCTGGGAGCAGTTCTTC
d_gene: TRBD2; len: 15; abundance: -; v_gene: TRBV7-6; j_gene: TRBJ2-5; CDR3aa: CVSTVGYSGRETQYF; CDR3nt: TGTGTCTCCACGGTTGGGTATAGCGGGAGGGAGACCCAGTACTTC
d_gene: -; len: 13; abundance: -; v_gene: TRBV2; j_gene: TRBJ1-2; CDR3aa: CASSESVREGYTF; CDR3nt: TGTGCCAGCAGTGAAAGCGTACGGGAGGGCTACACCTTC
d_gene: TRBD2; len: 16; abundance: -; v_gene: TRBV4-1; j_gene: TRBJ2-1; CDR3aa: CASSQDGTRVNSEQFF; CDR3nt: TGCGCCAGCAGCCAAGATGGGACTAGAGTAAACAGTGAGCAGTTCTTC
d_gene: -; len: 17; abundance: -; v_gene: TRBV7-9; j_gene: TRBJ1-5; CDR3aa: CASSSTISGVGNQPQHF; CDR3nt: TGTGCCAGCAGCTCCACAATTTCAGGGGTAGGCAATCAGCCCCAGCATTTT
d_gene: -; len: 13; abundance: -; v_gene: TRBV6-4; j_gene: TRBJ1-1; CDR3aa: CASRLGEYTEAFF; CDR3nt: TGTGCCAGCAGACTTGGGGAGTACACTGAAGCTTTCTTT
d_gene: TRBD1; len: 15; abundance: -; v_gene: TRBV4-1; j_gene: TRBJ1-6; CDR3aa: CASSHNRGSDSPLHF; CDR3nt: TGCGCCAGCAGCCACAACAGGGGCAGCGATTCACCCCTCCACTTT
d_gene: -; len: 13; abundance: -; v_gene: TRBV7-9; j_gene: TRBJ2-5; CDR3aa: CASCYGQQETQYF; CDR3nt: TGTGCCAGCTGTTACGGACAGCAAGAGACCCAGTACTTC
d_gene: TRBD2; len: 19; abundance: -; v_gene: TRBV7-6; j_gene: TRBJ2-5; CDR3aa: CASSLRPTSSGGYQETQYF; CDR3nt: TGTGCCAGCAGCCTCCGTCCCACCTCTAGCGGGGGGTACCAAGAGACCCAGTACTTC
d_gene: -; len: 13; abundance: -; v_gene: TRBV14; j_gene: TRBJ2-5; CDR3aa: CASSQVRGETQYF; CDR3nt: TGTGCCAGCAGCCAAGTAAGGGGAGAGACCCAGTACTTC
d_gene: TRBD1; len: 18; abundance: -; v_gene: TRBV2; j_gene: TRBJ2-2; CDR3aa: CASSLTTGQTVLTGELFF; CDR3nt: TGTGCCAGCAGTCTTACGACAGGGCAAACCGTGCTAACCGGGGAGCTGTTTTTT
d_gene: -; len: 16; abundance: -; v_gene: TRBV4-2; j_gene: TRBJ1-1; CDR3aa: CASSQGLSAINTEAFF; CDR3nt: TGTGCCAGCAGCCAGGGACTATCCGCTATTAACACTGAAGCTTTCTTT
d_gene: -; len: 16; abundance: -; v_gene: TRBV10-3; j_gene: TRBJ1-2; CDR3aa: CAISGPLTTGLEGYTF; CDR3nt: TGTGCCATCAGTGGACCCCTGACCACAGGCTTGGAGGGCTACACCTTC
d_gene: TRBD1; len: 16; abundance: -; v_gene: TRBV6-6; j_gene: TRBJ2-1; CDR3aa: CASSYSAGGLNNEQFF; CDR3nt: TGTGCCAGCAGTTACTCGGCAGGGGGTTTGAACAATGAGCAGTTCTTC
d_gene: -; len: 11; abundance: -; v_gene: TRBV19; j_gene: TRBJ1-1; CDR3aa: CASSAGLEAFF; CDR3nt: TGTGCCAGTAGTGCAGGGCTTGAAGCTTTCTTT
d_gene: -; len: 15; abundance: -; v_gene: TRBV7-2; j_gene: TRBJ2-1; CDR3aa: CASSLRLRGLNEQFF; CDR3nt: TGTGCCAGCAGCTTGAGGCTACGGGGTTTGAATGAGCAGTTCTTC
d_gene: TRBD1; len: 19; abundance: -; v_gene: TRBV19; j_gene: TRBJ1-1; CDR3aa: CASSTGMSRGPYKDTEAFF; CDR3nt: TGTGCCAGTAGTACCGGGATGTCTAGGGGGCCGTACAAGGACACTGAAGCTTTCTTT
d_gene: -; len: 16; abundance: -; v_gene: TRBV19; j_gene: TRBJ1-2; CDR3aa: CASKQHRSGINYGYTF; CDR3nt: TGTGCCAGTAAACAGCACCGAAGCGGGATTAACTATGGCTACACCTTC